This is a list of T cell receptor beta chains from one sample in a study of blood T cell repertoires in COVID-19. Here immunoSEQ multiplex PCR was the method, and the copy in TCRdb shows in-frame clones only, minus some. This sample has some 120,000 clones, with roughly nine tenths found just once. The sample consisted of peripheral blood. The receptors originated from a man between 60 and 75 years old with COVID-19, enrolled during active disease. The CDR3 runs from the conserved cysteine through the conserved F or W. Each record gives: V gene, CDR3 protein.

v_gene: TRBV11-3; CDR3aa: CATRTIDGYTF
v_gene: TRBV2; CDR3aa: CASNRWTGLTEAFF
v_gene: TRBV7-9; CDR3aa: CASSSSGPGGNTIYF
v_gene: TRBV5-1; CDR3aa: CASSFRDYNTGELFF
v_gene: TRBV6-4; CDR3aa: CASSDSVPGNQPQHF
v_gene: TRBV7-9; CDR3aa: CASSPEEGRKSNQPQHF
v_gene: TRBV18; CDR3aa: CASSPGHEYEQYF
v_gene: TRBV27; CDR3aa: CASSVGTVGNQPQHF
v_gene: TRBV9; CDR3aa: CASSRDIYEKLFF
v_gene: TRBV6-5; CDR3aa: CASGTHSNQPQHF
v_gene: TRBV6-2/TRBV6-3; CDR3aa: CASSYPRLAGVLETQYF
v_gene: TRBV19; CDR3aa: CATSSPGLAEGVDEQFF
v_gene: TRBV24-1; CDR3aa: CATSLGGYGYTF